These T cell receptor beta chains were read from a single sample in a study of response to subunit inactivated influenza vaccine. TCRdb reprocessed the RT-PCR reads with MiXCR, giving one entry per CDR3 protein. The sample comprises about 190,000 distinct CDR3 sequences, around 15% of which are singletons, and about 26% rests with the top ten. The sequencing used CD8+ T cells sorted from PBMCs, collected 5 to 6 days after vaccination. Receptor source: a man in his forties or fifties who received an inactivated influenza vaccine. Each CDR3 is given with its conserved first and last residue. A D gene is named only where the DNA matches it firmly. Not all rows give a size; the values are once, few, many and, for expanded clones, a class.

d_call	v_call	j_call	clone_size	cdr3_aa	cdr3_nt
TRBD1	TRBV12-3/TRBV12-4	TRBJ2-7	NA	CASTHSGQVYEQYF	TGTGCCAGCACCCATTCAGGACAGGTCTACGAGCAGTACTTC
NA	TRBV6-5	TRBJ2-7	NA	CASSKSGEQYF	TGTGCCAGCAGTAAGTCTGGGGAGCAGTACTTC
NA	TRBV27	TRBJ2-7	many	CASSFIGQGGFYEQYF	TGTGCCAGCAGTTTTATTGGTCAGGGGGGTTTCTACGAGCAGTACTTC
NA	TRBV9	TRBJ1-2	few	CASSVADGNYGYTF	TGTGCCAGCAGCGTAGCTGACGGGAACTATGGCTACACCTTC
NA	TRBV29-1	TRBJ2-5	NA	CSVEDPFEGNMGETQYF	TGCAGCGTTGAAGACCCGTTTGAAGGGAATATGGGAGAGACCCAGTACTTC
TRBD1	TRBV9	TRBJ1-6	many	CASSETGDNSPLHF	TGTGCCAGCAGCGAGACAGGGGATAATTCACCCCTCCACTTT
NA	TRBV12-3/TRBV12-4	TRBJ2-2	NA	CASSLRWALAGELFF	TGTGCCAGCAGTTTACGGTGGGCCCTGGCCGGGGAGCTGTTTTTT
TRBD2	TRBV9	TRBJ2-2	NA	CASSLGLAGGGTGELFF	TGTGCCAGCAGCTTAGGACTAGCGGGAGGAGGGACCGGGGAGCTGTTTTTT
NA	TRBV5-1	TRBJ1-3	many	CASADGSGNTIYF	TGCGCCAGCGCGGACGGCTCTGGAAACACCATATATTTT
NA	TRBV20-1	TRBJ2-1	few	CSAPGQLIYNEQFF	TGCAGTGCCCCTGGGCAGCTGATTTACAATGAGCAGTTCTTC
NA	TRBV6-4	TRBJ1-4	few	CASSRPLTAWEKLFF	TGTGCCAGCAGTCGCCCCTTGACTGCTTGGGAAAAACTGTTTTTT
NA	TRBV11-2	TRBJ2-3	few	CASSPGGIGGLSTDTQYF	TGTGCCAGCAGCCCCGGCGGGATAGGGGGCCTCAGCACAGATACGCAGTATTTT
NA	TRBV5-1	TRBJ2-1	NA	CASSLELNEQFF	TGCGCCAGCAGCTTGGAGCTGAATGAGCAGTTCTTC
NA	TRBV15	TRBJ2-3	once	CATSREGRNTDTQYF	TGTGCCACCAGCAGGGAGGGACGGAACACAGATACGCAGTATTTT
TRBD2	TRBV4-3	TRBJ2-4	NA	CASSQSTSGGPLAKNIQYF	TGCGCCAGCAGCCAGTCGACTAGCGGGGGCCCCCTAGCCAAAAACATTCAGTACTTC
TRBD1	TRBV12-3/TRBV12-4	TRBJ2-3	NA	CASSPRDRQYF	TGTGCCAGCAGTCCCCGGGACAGGCAGTATTTT
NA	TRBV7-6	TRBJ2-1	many	CASSVSSVGSYNEQFF	TGTGCCAGCAGCGTATCTAGCGTAGGCTCCTACAATGAGCAGTTCTTC
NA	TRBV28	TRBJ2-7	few	CASSHTGGVLTYEQYF	TGTGCCAGCAGCCACACTGGGGGCGTTCTCACCTACGAGCAGTACTTC
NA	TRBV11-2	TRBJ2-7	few	CASSLQGAGYEQYF	TGTGCCAGCAGCTTACAAGGGGCAGGCTACGAGCAGTACTTC
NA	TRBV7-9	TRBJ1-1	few	CASSLDRELRTEAFF	TGTGCCAGCAGCTTAGATCGGGAACTTCGGACTGAAGCTTTCTTT
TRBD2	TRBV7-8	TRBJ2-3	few	CASSSRLAGVPDTQYF	TGTGCCAGCAGCTCACGACTAGCGGGGGTGCCAGATACGCAGTATTTT
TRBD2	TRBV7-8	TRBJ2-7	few	CASSLGAGVYEQYF	TGTGCCAGCAGCTTAGGAGCGGGAGTCTACGAGCAGTACTTC
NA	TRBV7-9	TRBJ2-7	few	CASSSGLTYEQYF	TGTGCCAGCAGCTCAGGGTTAACCTACGAGCAGTACTTC
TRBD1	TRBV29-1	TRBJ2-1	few	CSVEDLVDRGSNEQFF	TGCAGCGTTGAAGATCTGGTGGACAGGGGTAGCAATGAGCAGTTCTTC
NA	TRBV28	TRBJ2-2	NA	CASSLTWNTGELFF	TGTGCCAGCAGTTTGACTTGGAACACCGGGGAGCTGTTTTTT
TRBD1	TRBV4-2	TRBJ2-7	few	CASSQGSQGAYEQYF	TGTGCCAGCAGCCAAGGTTCACAGGGGGCTTACGAGCAGTACTTC